These T cell receptor beta chains were read from a single sample in a study of response to subunit inactivated influenza vaccine. TCRdb ran MiXCR on the RT-PCR reads and lists one entry per CDR3 protein. The sample yields about 520,000 distinct CDR3 sequences, roughly 23% seen once. Sequencing used CD4+ T cells sorted from PBMCs, obtained 5 to 6 days after vaccination. The receptors derive from a man over 45 who received an inactivated influenza vaccine. Each CDR3 is given with its conserved first and last residue. A D gene is named only where the DNA matches it firmly. Only some rows state a clone size, as once, few, many or a class for expanded clones.

len | j_gene | abundance | d_gene | v_gene | CDR3aa | CDR3nt
15 | TRBJ1-5 | few | TRBD1 | TRBV20-1 | CSAREGTGGNQPQHF | TGCAGTGCTAGAGAAGGGACAGGAGGCAATCAGCCCCAGCATTTT
17 | TRBJ2-2 | . | TRBD1 | TRBV5-1 | CASSPRGQGIQTGELFF | TGCGCCAGCAGCCCGCGAGGACAGGGGATTCAAACCGGGGAGCTGTTTTTT
12 | TRBJ2-7 | . | . | TRBV5-6 | CASSRMNYEQYF | TGTGCCAGCAGCCGGATGAACTACGAGCAGTACTTC
14 | TRBJ1-1 | . | TRBD1 | TRBV12-3/TRBV12-4 | CASSTNRGNTEAFF | TGTGCCAGCAGTACAAACAGGGGGAACACTGAAGCTTTCTTT
15 | TRBJ2-7 | many | TRBD1 | TRBV9 | CASSARQGAVYEQYF | TGTGCCAGCAGCGCAAGACAGGGGGCGGTCTACGAGCAGTACTTC
13 | TRBJ2-5 | . | . | TRBV5-6 | CASGLGLGETQYF | TGTGCCAGCGGCCTCGGGCTGGGCGAGACCCAGTACTTC
12 | TRBJ2-3 | . | . | TRBV7-2 | CASSLIPDTQYF | TGTGCCAGCAGCTTAATTCCAGATACGCAGTATTTT
14 | TRBJ1-1 | . | TRBD1 | TRBV20-1 | CSARPGQGFSEAFF | TGCAGTGCACGGCCGGGACAGGGGTTTTCTGAAGCTTTCTTT
17 | TRBJ1-5 | few | TRBD1 | TRBV5-1 | CASSLGPTGGWDQPQHF | TGCGCCAGCAGCTTGGGACCAACAGGGGGCTGGGATCAGCCCCAGCATTTT
15 | TRBJ2-3 | . | TRBD2 | TRBV20-1 | CSASTSGGAVDTQYF | TGCAGTGCCTCGACTAGCGGGGGGGCTGTAGATACGCAGTATTTT